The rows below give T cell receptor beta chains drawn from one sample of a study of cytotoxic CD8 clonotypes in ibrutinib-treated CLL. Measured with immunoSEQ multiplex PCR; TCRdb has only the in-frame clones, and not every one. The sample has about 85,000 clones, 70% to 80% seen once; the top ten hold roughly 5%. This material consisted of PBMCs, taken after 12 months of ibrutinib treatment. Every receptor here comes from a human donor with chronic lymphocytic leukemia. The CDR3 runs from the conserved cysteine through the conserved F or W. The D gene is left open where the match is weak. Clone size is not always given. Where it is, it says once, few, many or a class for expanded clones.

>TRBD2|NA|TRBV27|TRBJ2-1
CASRLAGYNEQFF
TGTGCCAGCCGACTAGCGGGTTACAATGAGCAGTTCTTC
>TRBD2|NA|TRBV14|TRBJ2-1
CASGLAGEEQFF
TGTGCCAGCGGACTAGCGGGGGAAGAGCAGTTCTTC
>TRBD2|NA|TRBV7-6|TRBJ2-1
CASSLGAGGDNEQFF
TGTGCCAGCAGCTTAGGGGCGGGAGGGGACAATGAGCAGTTCTTC
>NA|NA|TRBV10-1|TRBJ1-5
CATFTTGQGREPQHF
TGCGCCACCTTTACAACGGGGCAGGGAAGAGAGCCCCAGCATTTT
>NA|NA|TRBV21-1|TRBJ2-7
CASSKYPRYEQYF
TGTGCCAGCAGCAAATACCCCCGCTACGAGCAGTACTTC
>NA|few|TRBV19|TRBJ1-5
CASSIRTASNQPQHF
TGTGCCAGTAGTATACGGACGGCGAGCAATCAGCCCCAGCATTTT
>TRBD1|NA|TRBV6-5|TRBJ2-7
CVSSPGQGGDEQYF
TGTGTCAGCAGTCCCGGACAGGGCGGAGACGAGCAGTACTTC
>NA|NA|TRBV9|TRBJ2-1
CASSVGPGNEQFF
TGTGCCAGCAGCGTAGGCCCGGGCAATGAGCAGTTCTTC
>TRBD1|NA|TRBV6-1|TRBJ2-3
CASSPGTGAADTQYF
TGTGCCAGCAGCCCCGGGACAGGGGCGGCAGATACGCAGTATTTT
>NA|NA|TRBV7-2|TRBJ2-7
CASSLPVQPYEQYF
TGTGCCAGCAGCTTACCGGTCCAACCCTACGAGCAGTACTTC
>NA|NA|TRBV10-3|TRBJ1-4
CATGQTNEKLFF
TGTGCCACGGGGCAGACTAATGAAAAACTGTTTTTT
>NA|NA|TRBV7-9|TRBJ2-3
CASSRQDSTDTQYF
TGTGCCAGCAGCCGACAGGATAGCACAGATACGCAGTATTTT
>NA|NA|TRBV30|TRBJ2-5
CAWSPRGSQETQYF
TGTGCCTGGAGTCCCCGGGGCAGCCAAGAGACCCAGTACTTC
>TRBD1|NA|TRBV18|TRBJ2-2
CASSPRDRANTGELFF
TGTGCCAGCTCACCGCGGGACAGGGCAAACACCGGGGAGCTGTTTTTT
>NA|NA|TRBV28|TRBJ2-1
CASSLLGGVTNEQFF
TGTGCCAGCAGCCTCCTAGGAGGGGTAACTAATGAGCAGTTCTTC
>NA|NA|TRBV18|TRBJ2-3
CASSPRWDWRDKDTQYF
TGTGCCAGCTCACCACGTTGGGATTGGCGGGACAAAGATACGCAGTATTTT
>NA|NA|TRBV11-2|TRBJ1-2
CASSYHRVPNYGYTF
TGTGCCAGCAGCTACCACAGAGTACCGAACTATGGCTACACCTTC
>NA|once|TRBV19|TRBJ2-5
CASSIVAGEETQYF
TGTGCCAGTAGTATAGTGGCGGGCGAAGAGACCCAGTACTTC
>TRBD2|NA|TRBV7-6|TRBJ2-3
CASSRAGASTDTQYF
TGTGCCAGCAGCCGAGCGGGGGCTAGCACAGATACGCAGTATTTT
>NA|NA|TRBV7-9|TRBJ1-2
CASSFSTDYGYTF
TGTGCCAGCAGCTTTTCCACTGACTATGGCTACACCTTC
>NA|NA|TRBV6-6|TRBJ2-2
CASTLTGELFF
TGTGCCAGCACCCTCACCGGGGAGCTGTTTTTT
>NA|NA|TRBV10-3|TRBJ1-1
CAISEDPGRENTEAFF
TGTGCCATCAGTGAAGACCCGGGTCGGGAGAACACTGAAGCTTTCTTT
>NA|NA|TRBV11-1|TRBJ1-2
CASSRLSVPYGYTF
TGTGCCAGCAGCCGACTTTCGGTACCCTATGGCTACACCTTC
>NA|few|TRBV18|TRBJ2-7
CASSPVGPPLPYEQYF
TGTGCCAGCTCACCAGTCGGCCCCCCGCTACCGTACGAGCAGTACTTC
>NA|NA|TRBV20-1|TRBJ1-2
CSATDRWGYTF
TGCAGTGCCACCGACAGGTGGGGCTACACCTTC
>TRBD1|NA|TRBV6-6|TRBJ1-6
CASSYGAGGRSPLHF
TGTGCCAGCAGTTACGGGGCAGGGGGAAGGTCACCCCTCCACTTT
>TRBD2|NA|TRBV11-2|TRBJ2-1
CASTLAGLDEQFF
TGTGCCAGCACCTTAGCGGGGTTGGATGAGCAGTTCTTC
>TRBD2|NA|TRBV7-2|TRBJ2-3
CASRRLASSTDTQYF
TGTGCCAGCAGGCGACTAGCGTCTAGCACAGATACGCAGTATTTT
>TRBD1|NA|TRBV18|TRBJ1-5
CASSPRPGGGEPQHF
TGTGCCAGCTCACCCCGGCCAGGGGGTGGAGAGCCCCAGCATTTT
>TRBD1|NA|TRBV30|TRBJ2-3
CAWSAWDRKNF
TGTGCCTGGAGTGCCTGGGACAGAAAGAATTTT
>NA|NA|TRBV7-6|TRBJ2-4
CASSPGNGNIQYF
TGTGCCAGCAGCCCAGGGAACGGAAACATTCAGTACTTC
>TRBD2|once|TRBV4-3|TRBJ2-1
CASSQGTSVTYNEQFF
TGCGCCAGCAGCCAAGGGACTAGCGTTACTTACAATGAGCAGTTCTTC
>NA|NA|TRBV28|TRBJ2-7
CASSRADSGPYEQYF
TGTGCCAGCAGCAGGGCCGACAGCGGACCCTACGAGCAGTACTTC
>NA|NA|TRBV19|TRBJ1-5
CASSRQAQPQHF
TGTGCCAGTAGTAGACAGGCTCAGCCCCAGCATTTT
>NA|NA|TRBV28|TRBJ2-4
CASSSPPNIQYF
TGTGCCAGCAGTTCCCCCCCAAACATTCAGTACTTC
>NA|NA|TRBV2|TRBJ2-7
CASSDRTGNYEQYF
TGTGCCAGCAGTGACCGGACGGGTAACTACGAGCAGTACTTC
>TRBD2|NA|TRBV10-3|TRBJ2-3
CAIKAGGPMGGSADTQYF
TGTGCCATCAAGGCGGGAGGGCCGATGGGTGGCAGCGCAGATACGCAGTATTTT